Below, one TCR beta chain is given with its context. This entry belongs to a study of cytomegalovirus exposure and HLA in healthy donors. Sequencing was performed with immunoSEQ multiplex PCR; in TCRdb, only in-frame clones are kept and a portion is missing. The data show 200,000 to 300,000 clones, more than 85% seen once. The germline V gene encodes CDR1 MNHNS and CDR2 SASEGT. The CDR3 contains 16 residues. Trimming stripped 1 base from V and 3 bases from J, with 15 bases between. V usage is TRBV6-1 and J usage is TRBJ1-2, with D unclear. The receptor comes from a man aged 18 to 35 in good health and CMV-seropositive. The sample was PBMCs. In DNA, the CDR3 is TGTGCCAGCAGTGAAGGTGTCGAGGTGGGCTACTATGGCTACACCTTC. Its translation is CASSEGVEVGYYGYTF.